This is a list of T cell receptor beta chains from one sample in a study of human T cells and chemical hapten exposure. TCRdb called the RACE reads again in MiXCR, with one record for every CDR3 protein. The table lists roughly 380,000 distinct CDR3 sequences, approximately 5% of them singletons. The sample was whole blood, taken in connection with sensitization to the hapten diphenylcyclopropenone (DPC). The receptors stem from a woman aged 50 to 60 with alopecia areata. Some clones in this sample may be carry-over from other donors' samples. The CDR3 runs from the conserved cysteine through the conserved F or W. Fields, in order: V gene, clone size, D gene, J gene, CDR3 protein, CDR3 DNA. The D gene is left open where the match is weak. For some rows the clone size is stated as once, few or many, or as a class when expanded; others skip it.

V: TRBV20-1
size: few
D: -
J: TRBJ1-6
CDR3: CSATGSGDNSPLHF
DNA: TGCAGTGCTACCGGATCGGGAGATAATTCACCCCTCCACTTT

V: TRBV7-9
size: -
D: -
J: TRBJ1-5
CDR3: CASSLDRERNQPQHF
DNA: TGTGCCAGCAGCTTAGACAGGGAGCGCAATCAGCCCCAGCATTTT

V: TRBV7-9
size: many
D: -
J: TRBJ1-5
CDR3: CASSPGVGNQPQHF
DNA: TGTGCCAGCAGCCCAGGGGTGGGCAATCAGCCCCAGCATTTT

V: TRBV20-1
size: many
D: -
J: TRBJ1-1
CDR3: CSACRTNTEAFF
DNA: TGCAGTGCCTGTCGGACGAACACTGAAGCTTTCTTT

V: TRBV28
size: -
D: TRBD2
J: TRBJ2-7
CDR3: CASSKGLAGSPEQYF
DNA: TGTGCCAGCAGCAAGGGACTAGCGGGTTCCCCCGAGCAGTACTTC

V: TRBV7-9
size: many
D: TRBD1
J: TRBJ1-6
CDR3: CASSFSGGRDNSPLHF
DNA: TGTGCCAGCAGCTTTTCAGGGGGCAGGGATAATTCACCCCTCCACTTT

V: TRBV3-1
size: few
D: -
J: TRBJ2-1
CDR3: CASSQAGPYNEQFF
DNA: TGTGCCAGCAGCCAAGCGGGTCCCTACAATGAGCAGTTCTTC

V: TRBV6-1
size: many
D: TRBD2
J: TRBJ2-3
CDR3: CASSPPALAGGGDTQYF
DNA: TGTGCCAGCAGTCCCCCAGCACTAGCGGGGGGAGGAGATACGCAGTATTTT

V: TRBV7-8
size: many
D: TRBD2
J: TRBJ2-3
CDR3: CASSWEREREMGTDTQYF
DNA: TGTGCCAGCAGCTGGGAACGGGAGCGGGAGATGGGCACAGATACGCAGTATTTT

V: TRBV14
size: many
D: TRBD2
J: TRBJ2-5
CDR3: CASSTRLAGTYQETQYF
DNA: TGTGCCAGCAGCACCCGACTAGCGGGGACGTACCAAGAGACCCAGTACTTC

V: TRBV4-1
size: -
D: -
J: TRBJ1-5
CDR3: CASSQVRTGSNQPQHF
DNA: TGCGCCAGCAGCCAAGTACGAACCGGTAGCAATCAGCCCCAGCATTTT

V: TRBV7-9
size: -
D: TRBD1
J: TRBJ2-7
CDR3: CASSSRGQGEQYF
DNA: TGTGCCAGCAGCTCGCGGGGACAGGGAGAGCAGTACTTC

V: TRBV20-1
size: many
D: TRBD2
J: TRBJ2-7
CDR3: CSAHRGDVYEQYF
DNA: TGCAGTGCCCACCGGGGGGACGTGTACGAGCAGTACTTC

V: TRBV3-1
size: -
D: TRBD1
J: TRBJ1-2
CDR3: CASSQPTGKYGYTF
DNA: TGTGCCAGCAGCCAACCGACAGGGAAGTATGGCTACACCTTC

V: TRBV10-3
size: -
D: TRBD2
J: TRBJ2-3
CDR3: CAIRRGLAGSTDTQYF
DNA: TGTGCCATCAGGCGGGGCCTAGCGGGGAGCACAGATACGCAGTATTTT

V: TRBV11-3
size: many
D: TRBD2
J: TRBJ2-3
CDR3: CASSLVGEGQYTQYF
DNA: TGTGCCAGCAGCTTAGTCGGGGAGGGCCAATATACGCAGTATTTT

V: TRBV12-3/TRBV12-4
size: few
D: -
J: TRBJ2-2
CDR3: CASSPGGRTGELFF
DNA: TGTGCCAGCAGTCCCGGGGGCCGGACCGGGGAGCTGTTTTTT